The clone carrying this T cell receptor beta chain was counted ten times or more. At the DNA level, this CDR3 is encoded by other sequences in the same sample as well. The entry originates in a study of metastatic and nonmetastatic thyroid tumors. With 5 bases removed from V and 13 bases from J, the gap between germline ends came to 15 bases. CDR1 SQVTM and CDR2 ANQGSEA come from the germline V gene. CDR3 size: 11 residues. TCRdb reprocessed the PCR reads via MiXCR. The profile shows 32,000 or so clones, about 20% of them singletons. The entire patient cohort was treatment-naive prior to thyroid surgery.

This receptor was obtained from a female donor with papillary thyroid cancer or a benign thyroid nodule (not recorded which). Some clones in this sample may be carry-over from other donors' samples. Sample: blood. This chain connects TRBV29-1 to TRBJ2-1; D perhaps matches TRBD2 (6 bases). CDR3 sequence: CSVPMGGGQFF. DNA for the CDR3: TGCAGCGTTCCGATGGGGGGAGGTCAGTTCTTC.